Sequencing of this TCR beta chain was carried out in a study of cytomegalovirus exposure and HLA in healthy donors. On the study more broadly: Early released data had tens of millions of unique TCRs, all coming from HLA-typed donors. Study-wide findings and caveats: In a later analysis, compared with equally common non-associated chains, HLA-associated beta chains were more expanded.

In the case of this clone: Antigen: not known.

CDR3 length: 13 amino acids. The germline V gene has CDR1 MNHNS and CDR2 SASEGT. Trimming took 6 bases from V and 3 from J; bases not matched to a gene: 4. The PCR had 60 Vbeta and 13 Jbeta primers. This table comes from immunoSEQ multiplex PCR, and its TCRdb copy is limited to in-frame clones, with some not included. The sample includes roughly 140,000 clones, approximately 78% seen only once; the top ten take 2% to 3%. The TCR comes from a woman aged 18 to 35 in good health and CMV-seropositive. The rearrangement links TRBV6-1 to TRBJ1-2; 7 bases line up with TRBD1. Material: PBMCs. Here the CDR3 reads CASSLQGHYGYTF. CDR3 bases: TGTGCCAGCAGCTTACAGGGGCACTATGGCTACACCTTC.